These T cell receptor beta chains were read from a single sample in a study of metastatic and nonmetastatic thyroid tumors. TCRdb reprocessed the PCR reads via MiXCR. The table includes 15,000 to 20,000 clones, 28% detected once. Sequencing used tumor tissue. These receptors came from a female donor with papillary thyroid cancer or a benign thyroid nodule (not recorded which). Some clones in this sample may be carry-over from other donors' samples. Both conserved end residues are part of each CDR3. A D gene is named only where the DNA matches it firmly. Part of the rows lack a size; the others show once, few, many or a class for expanded clones.

D: TRBD1; J: TRBJ1-2; size: -; V: TRBV6-5; length: 16; CDR3: CASSYLRTGGLYGYNF; DNA: TGTGCCAGCAGTTATCTGAGGACAGGGGGCTTGTATGGCTACAACTTC
D: TRBD1; J: TRBJ1-3; size: many; V: TRBV28; length: 19; CDR3: CASSPRIFGTGGSGDTIYF; DNA: TGTGCCAGCAGTCCACGAATATTCGGGACAGGGGGCTCTGGAGACACCATATATTTT
D: TRBD2; J: TRBJ2-1; size: many; V: TRBV6-1; length: 14; CDR3: CASKREGLYNEQFF; DNA: TGTGCCAGCAAGCGGGAGGGCCTTTACAATGAGCAGTTCTTC
D: -; J: TRBJ1-1; size: -; V: TRBV6-2/TRBV6-3; length: 15; CDR3: CASSYSPTVNTEAFF; DNA: TGTGCCAGCAGTTACTCCCCGACAGTTAACACTGAAGCTTTCTTT
D: -; J: TRBJ1-2; size: medium-sized; V: TRBV3-1; length: 13; CDR3: CASSLKDGYGYTF; DNA: TGTGCCAGCAGCCTAAAAGACGGATATGGCTACACCTTC
D: -; J: TRBJ2-1; size: medium-sized; V: TRBV18; length: 15; CDR3: CASSPVGYSFNEQFF; DNA: TGTGCCAGCTCACCAGTGGGGTATTCCTTCAATGAGCAGTTCTTC
D: TRBD1; J: TRBJ1-2; size: -; V: TRBV6-1; length: 15; CDR3: CASSPTRQGAEGYTF; DNA: TGTGCCAGCAGCCCTACTAGACAGGGGGCGGAAGGCTACACCTTC
D: -; J: TRBJ1-5; size: many; V: TRBV19; length: 14; CDR3: CASILGGSNQPQHF; DNA: TGTGCCAGTATTTTGGGGGGCTCCAATCAGCCCCAGCATTTT
D: TRBD1; J: TRBJ1-2; size: -; V: TRBV6-2/TRBV6-3; length: 14; CDR3: CASIYSFGQGCYTF; DNA: TGTGCCAGCATTTACTCCTTTGGACAGGGTTGCTACACCTTC
D: TRBD1; J: TRBJ2-3; size: few; V: TRBV27; length: 15; CDR3: CASSPLQGGTDTQYF; DNA: TGTGCCAGCAGTCCCCTACAGGGGGGCACAGATACGCAGTATTTT
D: TRBD2; J: TRBJ2-1; size: -; V: TRBV27; length: 14; CDR3: CASSSSGSYNEQFF; DNA: TGTGCCAGCAGCTCTAGCGGATCCTACAATGAGCAGTTCTTC
D: TRBD1; J: TRBJ1-5; size: -; V: TRBV12-3/TRBV12-4; length: 15; CDR3: CASSLTGQNNQPQHF; DNA: TGTGCCAGCAGTTTAACGGGACAGAACAATCAGCCCCAGCATTTT
D: TRBD2; J: TRBJ2-1; size: -; V: TRBV19; length: 17; CDR3: CASTKLVGSGASNEQFF; DNA: TGTGCCAGTACGAAATTGGTTGGGAGCGGGGCGTCCAATGAGCAGTTCTTC
D: -; J: TRBJ2-3; size: many; V: TRBV19; length: 18; CDR3: CASSIDESSGPSTDTQYF; DNA: TGTGCCAGTAGTATAGATGAGTCGAGCGGTCCCAGCACAGATACGCAGTATTTT
D: -; J: TRBJ2-7; size: many; V: TRBV11-1; length: 17; CDR3: CASTPDVRGPLSYEQYF; DNA: TGTGCCAGCACCCCGGACGTGCGGGGCCCACTTTCCTACGAGCAGTACTTC
D: TRBD1; J: TRBJ1-2; size: medium-sized; V: TRBV15; length: 16; CDR3: CATSSWGGQGYYGYTF; DNA: TGTGCCACCAGCAGCTGGGGGGGACAGGGGTACTATGGCTACACCTTC
D: -; J: TRBJ1-2; size: medium-sized; V: TRBV12-5; length: 15; CDR3: CASGLADGLIGGYTF; DNA: TGTGCTAGTGGTTTGGCCGACGGCCTTATCGGTGGCTACACCTTC
D: TRBD1; J: TRBJ1-4; size: -; V: TRBV11-1; length: 18; CDR3: CASSILQGARGTNEKLFF; DNA: TGTGCCAGCAGCATTCTACAGGGGGCGCGGGGAACTAATGAAAAACTGTTTTTC
D: -; J: TRBJ2-7; size: medium-sized; V: TRBV19; length: 14; CDR3: CASSKAGLTYEQYF; DNA: TGTGCCAGTAGTAAGGCAGGACTTACCTACGAGCAGTACTTC
D: -; J: TRBJ2-7; size: few; V: TRBV6-2/TRBV6-3; length: 12; CDR3: CASTDRGYEQYF; DNA: TGTGCCAGCACCGACCGGGGCTACGAGCAGTACTTC
D: -; J: TRBJ1-2; size: few; V: TRBV12-5; length: 18; CDR3: CASGLGDSPWGLDYGYTF; DNA: TGTGCTAGTGGTTTGGGGGACTCACCTTGGGGGCTAGACTATGGCTACACCTTC
D: TRBD2; J: TRBJ2-3; size: many; V: TRBV6-5; length: 17; CDR3: CASRPLGTSGATDTQYF; DNA: TGTGCCAGCAGACCTCTTGGGACTAGCGGAGCCACAGATACGCAGTATTTT
D: -; J: TRBJ2-5; size: -; V: TRBV28; length: 13; CDR3: CASSQRNTETKYF; DNA: TGTGCCAGCAGTCAACGTAATACAGAGACCAAGTACTTC
D: TRBD2; J: TRBJ2-5; size: once; V: TRBV5-1; length: 15; CDR3: CASSLFGLAQETQYF; DNA: TGCGCCAGCAGCTTGTTCGGACTAGCCCAAGAGACCCAGTACTTC
D: TRBD1; J: TRBJ2-7; size: many; V: TRBV29-1; length: 12; CDR3: CSVGTGNYEQYF; DNA: TGCAGCGTTGGGACAGGGAACTACGAGCAGTACTTC
D: -; J: TRBJ2-7; size: -; V: TRBV19; length: 15; CDR3: CASTPTGGSSYEQYF; DNA: TGTGCCAGTACACCGACAGGAGGAAGCTCCTACGAGCAGTACTTC
D: TRBD2; J: TRBJ2-1; size: many; V: TRBV7-7; length: 14; CDR3: CASSKTSGNSEQFF; DNA: TGTGCTAGCAGCAAGACTAGCGGGAACAGTGAGCAGTTCTTC
D: -; J: TRBJ2-7; size: medium-sized; V: TRBV27; length: 15; CDR3: CASSLMADSRYEQYF; DNA: TGTGCCAGCAGTTTGATGGCGGACTCACGCTACGAGCAGTACTTC
D: TRBD2; J: TRBJ2-3; size: once; V: TRBV14; length: 17; CDR3: CASSEVAGGGGTDTQYF; DNA: TGTGCCAGCAGCGAGGTGGCGGGAGGAGGGGGCACAGATACGCAGTATTTT
D: -; J: TRBJ2-7; size: -; V: TRBV20-1; length: 15; CDR3: CSAHAGGARIYEQYF; DNA: TGCAGTGCTCACGCCGGGGGAGCACGTATTTACGAGCAGTACTTC
D: TRBD2; J: TRBJ2-1; size: medium-sized; V: TRBV6-1; length: 15; CDR3: CASSGRSAGYNEQFF; DNA: TGTGCCAGCAGTGGTCGCTCAGCGGGATACAATGAGCAGTTCTTC
D: -; J: TRBJ1-1; size: -; V: TRBV7-9; length: 14; CDR3: CASSQRDGNTEAFF; DNA: TGTGCCAGCAGCCAAAGGGACGGTAACACTGAAGCTTTCTTT
D: -; J: TRBJ2-7; size: -; V: TRBV7-9; length: 14; CDR3: CASSLGLSSYEQYF; DNA: TGTGCCAGCAGCTTAGGACTCAGCTCCTACGAGCAGTACTTC
D: TRBD2; J: TRBJ2-3; size: many; V: TRBV6-2/TRBV6-3; length: 18; CDR3: CASSRVRTSGVSTDTQYF; DNA: TGTGCCAGCAGTCGAGTCCGGACTAGCGGGGTGTCCACAGATACGCAGTATTTT
D: TRBD1; J: TRBJ2-2; size: -; V: TRBV30; length: 14; CDR3: CASTGTGGTGELFF; DNA: TGTGCCTCCACCGGGACAGGGGGGACCGGGGAGCTGTTTTTT
D: TRBD2; J: TRBJ2-3; size: many; V: TRBV9; length: 17; CDR3: CASSERGTSGLTDTQYF; DNA: TGTGCCAGCAGCGAGAGGGGGACTAGCGGGCTCACAGATACGCAGTATTTT
D: -; J: TRBJ1-5; size: -; V: TRBV6-1; length: 15; CDR3: CASSEEQHSNQPQHF; DNA: TGTGCCAGCAGTGAAGAGCAGCATAGCAATCAGCCCCAGCATTTT
D: -; J: TRBJ1-5; size: few; V: TRBV28; length: 16; CDR3: CASSPHVSGGSQPQHF; DNA: TGTGCCAGCAGTCCCCATGTTTCAGGTGGCAGTCAGCCCCAGCATTTT
D: -; J: TRBJ1-6; size: few; V: TRBV4-2; length: 14; CDR3: CASSQDRYYSPLHF; DNA: TGTGCCAGCAGCCAAGATAGGTACTACTCACCCCTCCACTTT
D: -; J: TRBJ2-7; size: medium-sized; V: TRBV2; length: 13; CDR3: CASRVNRALVQYF; DNA: TGTGCCAGCAGGGTTAACAGGGCGCTGGTGCAGTACTTC
D: -; J: TRBJ1-1; size: many; V: TRBV11-2; length: 14; CDR3: CASSLGQGTRRAFF; DNA: TGTGCCAGCAGCTTAGGTCAGGGTACGCGTCGAGCTTTCTTT